This T cell receptor beta chain derives from a study of blood T cell repertoires in COVID-19. Overall study context: There were acute and convalescent COVID-19 samples, and they came from the United States, Italy and Spain. The analysed material was cDNA or gDNA that came from T cells, B-cell-depleted T cells, or PBMCs.

The CDR3 length is 14 residues. Trimming stripped 6 bases from V and 7 bases from J, with 19 bases between. Germline CDR1 is MNHEY and CDR2 is SMNVEV (reference sequence). Source study methods: The assay estimated nucleated cells by amplifying reference gene primers. The assay was immunoSEQ multiplex PCR, and TCRdb's table has in-frame clones only and misses some. From that table come the V and J calls and clone size; the DNA was used to work out D and trimming. The table shows 100,000 to 150,000 clones, with 75% to 90% occurring only once. In its sample, this clone was seen once. The chain links TRBV27 to TRBJ2-7, with D possibly being TRBD1 (6 bases). The receptor was isolated from a middle-aged man with acute or convalescent COVID-19. Sequencing was carried out using peripheral blood. The CDR3 here is CASRQQGAQGEQYF. In DNA, the CDR3 is TGTGCCAGCAGACAACAGGGCGCGCAGGGAGAGCAGTACTTC.